These 30 T cell receptor beta chains originate from one sample sequenced in a study of T cells after yellow fever vaccination. Using its own MiXCR run on the 5' RACE reads, TCRdb lists one record per CDR3 protein. The table shows 250,000 to 400,000 distinct CDR3 sequences, with around 4.5% occurring only once. Sequencing used PBMCs, obtained 15 days after the yellow fever booster vaccination. The receptors were sampled from a man aged 18 to 35 who received the YFV17D yellow fever vaccine.

The genes are TRBV4-1 and TRBJ1-3; 8 bases map to TRBD1. The germline V gene encodes CDR1 MGHRA and CDR2 YSYEKL. The ends lost 0 bases at V and 2 bases at J; junction bases unmatched: 6. CDR3 length equals 17 residues. CDR3 loop: CASSQDRDRNAGNTIYF. The DNA of the CDR3 is TGCGCCAGCAGCCAAGATAGGGACAGGAATGCTGGAAACACCATATATTTT.

This clonotype was seen at least ten times. The J gene is TRBJ2-1, the V gene TRBV7-2; 9 bases match TRBD1. The CDR3 is 14 residues long. V lost 4 bases, J lost 8 bases, and 6 bases stayed unmatched. Germline V CDR1 and CDR2: SGHTA, FQGNSA. The CDR3: CASSSYRGLDEQFF. CDR3 coding DNA: TGTGCCAGCAGCTCATACAGGGGGCTGGATGAGCAGTTCTTC.

This clonotype was recorded a few times. This chain connects TRBV4-1 to TRBJ1-2; D possibly corresponds to TRBD1 (6 bases). V was cut by 0 bases and J by 6 bases, with 23 bases left in between. This CDR3 is 18 amino acids long. The V gene's germline CDR1 is MGHRA and CDR2 YSYEKL. CDR3 loop: CASSQDPPLLAGENGYTF. CDR3 sequence (DNA): TGCGCCAGCAGCCAAGACCCTCCCCTTTTGGCAGGGGAGAATGGCTACACCTTC.

The genes are TRBV12-3 or TRBV12-4 and TRBJ2-5, with a tentative D call TRBD1 (6 bases). V lost 5 bases and J lost 5, with 18 bases in between. The CDR3 spans 15 residues. CDR3 DNA: TGTGCCAGCAGTCCCGGGACATCCCCCCCGGAGACCCAGTACTTC. Its protein is CASSPGTSPPETQYF.

The chain combines TRBV28 with TRBJ1-2; no clear D gene. The germline gives CDR1 MDHEN, CDR2 SYDVKM. V gave up 3 bases and J gave up 7 bases, with 9 bases separating them. CDR3 length: 12 residues. CDR3 sequence reads: CASSLGVTGYTF. The DNA of the CDR3 is TGTGCCAGCAGTTTGGGTGTAACTGGCTACACCTTC.

This clonotype has a handful of counts. The V call is TRBV7-2, the J call TRBJ2-3, with D hard to call. This CDR3 comprises 14 residues. V lost 4 bases to trimming and J lost 5 bases, with 13 bases between them. The germline CDR1 and CDR2 sequences are SGHTA and FQGNSA. CDR3 bases: TGTGCCAGCAGCTGGCCCAGACTGAGAGATACGCAGTATTTT. Translation: CASSWPRLRDTQYF.

The genes are TRBV5-1 and TRBJ1-1; D is perhaps TRBD1 (6 bases). Looked up from germline, CDR1 is SGHRS and CDR2 is YFSETQ. V was trimmed by 0 bases and J by 11 bases, leaving 14 bases between them. The CDR3 has 13 residues. The CDR3 DNA follows: TGCGCCAGCAGCTTGGGGGGGCCCGGTGAGGCTTTCTTT. The encoded protein is CASSLGGPGEAFF.

In its sample, this clonotype was seen a few times. This chain links TRBV7-9 with TRBJ1-2, with D unclear. Germline CDR1 is SEHNR and CDR2 is FQNEAQ (reference sequence). CDR3 length equals 12 residues. The ends were cut back, 5 bases at V and 8 bases at J, with 12 bases in the middle. In DNA, the CDR3 is TGTGCCAGCAGCCCACCCAGATCCGGCTACACCTTC. It yields the protein CASSPPRSGYTF.

This clonotype was observed a few times. This chain links TRBV4-1 with TRBJ2-1; a weak D match, TRBD2 (6 bases). V was shortened by 4 bases and J by 4 bases, with 14 bases between the two germline ends. The CDR3 is 15 residues long. Germline values: CDR1 MGHRA, CDR2 YSYEKL. The CDR3, as DNA: TGCGCCAGCAGCCCAAGCCGGGGGACTTACAATGAGCAGTTCTTC. Translating gives CASSPSRGTYNEQFF.

There are a few counts of this clonotype. This chain connects TRBV18 to TRBJ2-5, with D unclear. V was clipped by 10 bases and J by 0 bases, with 12 bases between them. CDR1 KGHSH and CDR2 LQKENI come from the germline V gene. There are 13 residues in the CDR3. The CDR3 region has the DNA TGTGCCACGCGTGGGGTCAACCAAGAGACCCAGTACTTC. This encodes CATRGVNQETQYF.

Written as DNA, the CDR3 is TGTGCCAGCAGCTATGAGGGAAGCACAGATACGCAGTATTTT. Protein product: CASSYEGSTDTQYF. The chain combines TRBV7-3 with TRBJ2-3; D is possibly TRBD2 (5 bases). With 4 bases removed from V and 0 bases from J, the gap between germline ends came to 8 bases. Germline CDR1 is SGHTA and CDR2 is FQGTGA. CDR3 length equals 14 residues.

This clonotype was picked up a small number of times. This chain uses TRBV6-6 with TRBJ2-3; D is perhaps TRBD1 (5 bases). Germline-derived CDR1 and CDR2 are MNHNY and SVGAGI (reference sequence). CDR3 length: 14 amino acids. V was pared by 3 bases and J by 2 bases, with 9 bases between. The CDR3, as DNA: TGTGCCAGCAGTTATACGACAGTCACAGATACGCAGTATTTT. Protein: CASSYTTVTDTQYF.

V is TRBV11-3 and J is TRBJ2-4; no clear D gene. V lost 0 bases and J lost 8, with 11 bases in between. CDR1 is SGHNT, CDR2 YENEEA, per germline. The CDR3 has 14 residues. CDR3 protein: CASSLEATSDIQYF. CDR3 bases: TGTGCCAGCAGCTTAGAGGCAACAAGCGACATTCAGTACTTC. The variable domain in full, completed from reference TRBV11-3 and TRBJ2-4, reads EAGVVQSPRYKIIEKKQPVAFWCNPISGHNTLYWYLQNLGQGPELLIRYENEEAVDDSQLPKDRFSAERLKGVDSTLKIQPAELGDSAVYLCASSLEATSDIQYFGAGTRLSVL.

Many counts were recorded for this clonotype. This sequence joins TRBV12-3 or TRBV12-4 and TRBJ2-1; 7 positions match TRBD2. The J segment lost 7 bases and the V segment lost 8 bases, leaving 8 bases of the junction unmatched. CDR3 length: 13 residues. This CDR3 is CASFERGENEQFF. Written as DNA, the CDR3 is TGTGCCAGCTTCGAGCGGGGTGAGAATGAGCAGTTCTTC.

The J gene is TRBJ2-2, the V gene TRBV6-2 or TRBV6-3; TRBD1 matches 10 bases. Germline assignment: CDR1 MNHEY and CDR2 SVGEGT. The CDR3 is made up of 15 amino acids. The trim removed 0 bases at V and 7 bases at J, leaving 2 bases unmatched. In nucleotides, the CDR3 is TGTGCCAGCAGTTACTCTGGACAGGGGGTCGGGGAGCTGTTTTTT. This sequence encodes CASSYSGQGVGELFF.

Points on this clonotype: Being one base from a much bigger clone, this may be a read error. The V call is TRBV12-3 or TRBV12-4, the J call TRBJ2-5; a weak D match, TRBD1 (5 bases). The CDR3 totals 13 residues. The CDR3 region is CASCFEGAETQYF. Here the CDR3 DNA reads TGTGCCAGCTGTTTTGAAGGGGCAGAGACCCAGTACTTC.

This clonotype was recorded at least ten times. The chain links TRBV7-2 to TRBJ1-4, with D perhaps TRBD1 (5 bases). With 2 bases removed from V and 7 bases from J, the gap between germline ends came to 20 bases. The CDR3 has 17 residues. Germline V lookup: CDR1 SGHTA, CDR2 FQGNSA. The CDR3 protein is CASSLQPGPSGVEKLFF. The CDR3 DNA is TGTGCCAGCAGCTTACAACCGGGACCGAGCGGGGTTGAAAAACTGTTTTTT.

In its sample, this clonotype was seen a few times. The rearrangement uses TRBV2 and TRBJ2-3; a weak D match, TRBD2 (6 bases). V lost 1 base, J lost 4 bases, and 9 bases lay in between. Germline V lookup: CDR1 SNHLY, CDR2 FYNNEI. The CDR3 has 14 amino acids. The CDR3 loop reads CASSEVGGPDTQYF. In DNA, the CDR3 is TGTGCCAGCAGTGAAGTGGGGGGTCCAGATACGCAGTATTTT. Using reference TRBV2 and TRBJ2-3 for the parts outside the CDR3, the full variable domain is EPEVTQTPSHQVTQMGQEVILRCVPISNHLYFYWYRQILGQKVEFLVSFYNNEISEKSEIFDDQFSVERPDGSNFTLKIRSTKLEDSAMYFCASSEVGGPDTQYFGPGTRLTVL.

This clonotype was seen a handful of times. The gene calls are TRBV7-2 and TRBJ1-5; a possible D gene is TRBD1 (6 bases). Germline V gene sequence: CDR1 SGHTA, CDR2 FQGNSA. V dropped 1 base and J dropped 4 bases, with 11 bases sitting between them. The CDR3 length is 15 residues. Here the CDR3 DNA reads TGTGCCAGCAGCTTAGTCGCAGGGGTTAATCAGCCCCAGCATTTT. Translated, it gives CASSLVAGVNQPQHF.

This clonotype was seen many times. J is TRBJ1-6 and V is TRBV20-1, with D tentatively TRBD1 (5 bases). The V end lost 3 bases, the J end lost 7 bases, and 10 bases lay between the germline ends. CDR1 is DFQATT and CDR2 is SNEGSKA in the germline V gene (reference sequence). The CDR3 is 13 amino acids. CDR3 coding DNA: TGCAGTGCTAGGAGACAGTTCAATTCACCCCTCCACTTT. Protein sequence: CSARRQFNSPLHF.

At least ten counts were recorded for this clonotype. CDR3 loop: CASSLGSGVRLNTQYF. The CDR3 nucleotides are TGTGCCAGCAGCTTAGGTAGCGGGGTGCGTTTGAATACGCAGTATTTT. The rearrangement joins TRBV7-6 to TRBJ2-3; 8 nucleotides agree with TRBD2. The CDR3 runs 16 residues. Germline CDR1 SGHVS, CDR2 FNYEAQ. J gave up 7 bases and V 1 base, and 10 bases lay outside the gene matches.

V and J are TRBV4-3 and TRBJ2-1; D unclear. This CDR3 region has 17 residues. V was trimmed by 0 bases and J by 1 base, leaving 13 bases between them. Germline loops: CDR1 LGHNA, CDR2 YSLEER. Here the CDR3 reads CASSQDLGPGSYNEQFF. CDR3 coding DNA: TGCGCCAGCAGCCAAGATTTGGGCCCTGGGTCCTACAATGAGCAGTTCTTC.

This clonotype has ten or more counts. The V call is TRBV2, the J call TRBJ1-5, with D perhaps matching TRBD1 (5 bases). The CDR3 extends over 12 amino acids. CDR1 and CDR2 from the germline V gene are SNHLY and FYNNEI. Trimming stripped 8 bases from V and 7 bases from J, with 12 bases between. CDR3 bases: TGTGCCAGCTCCAGGGTAACCCAGCCCCAGCATTTT. Protein sequence: CASSRVTQPQHF.

This clonotype was counted ten times or more. The V and J genes are TRBV29-1 and TRBJ2-3, with D perhaps matching TRBD2 (5 bases). Trimming took 4 bases from V and 5 from J, leaving 13 bases between them. The CDR3 spans 13 residues. Germline loops: CDR1 SQVTM, CDR2 ANQGSEA. CDR3 nucleotide sequence: TGCAGCGTTGCAAGAGGGAGTGGAGATACGCAGTATTTT. This translates into CSVARGSGDTQYF.

A few counts support this clonotype. This sequence joins TRBV7-2 and TRBJ1-5; D is ambiguous. The ends were cut back, 3 bases at V and 2 bases at J, with 11 bases in the middle. CDR1 SGHTA and CDR2 FQGNSA come from the germline V gene. The CDR3 is 15 residues long. CDR3 coding DNA: TGTGCCAGCAGCTTGCGACTTCATGGCAATCAGCCCCAGCATTTT. Encoded protein: CASSLRLHGNQPQHF.

The chain uses TRBV9 and TRBJ1-1; TRBD1 aligns across 12 bases. The CDR3 is 22 residues long. J was trimmed by 4 bases and V by 3 bases; bases with no gene match: 25. CDR1 and CDR2 (germline): SGDLS, YYNGEE. CDR3 loop: CASSARSGLFWDRGREVTEAFF. The DNA of the CDR3 is TGTGCCAGCAGCGCCCGTAGTGGATTGTTTTGGGACAGGGGGCGAGAGGTCACTGAAGCTTTCTTT.

This clonotype was counted between two and nine times. V is TRBV4-3 and J is TRBJ1-4; no definite D call. Germline CDR1 is LGHNA and CDR2 is YSLEER. Between the trimmed V and J ends, which lost 8 bases and 7 bases, there was a span of 17 bases. The CDR3 loop spans 14 amino acids. CDR3 sequence reads: CASGRESDFEKLFF. The CDR3 DNA reads TGCGCCAGCGGCCGGGAGTCTGACTTTGAAAAACTGTTTTTT.

The chain uses TRBV7-2 and TRBJ1-1; D call uncertain. The germline V gene has CDR1 SGHTA and CDR2 FQGNSA. Trimming took 1 base from V and 4 from J, leaving 7 bases between them. The CDR3 totals 13 residues. The CDR3 here is CASSLDMGTEAFF. In DNA form, the CDR3 reads TGTGCCAGCAGCTTAGATATGGGCACTGAAGCTTTCTTT.

This clonotype was picked up many times. The chain links TRBV4-3 to TRBJ1-6; 7 bases are shared with TRBD1. Germline V gene lookup returns CDR1 LGHNA and CDR2 YSLEER. The J segment lost 6 bases and the V segment lost 8 bases, leaving 4 bases of the junction unmatched. CDR3 length: 13 residues. Written as DNA, the CDR3 is TGCGCCAGCCACCAGGGGGGTAATTCACCCCTCCACTTT. Translating gives CASHQGGNSPLHF.

This clonotype was observed a handful of times. V is TRBV7-2 and J is TRBJ2-3; D possibly matches TRBD1 or TRBD2 (5 bases each). The length of the CDR3 is 15 residues. The V gene lost 2 bases and the J gene lost 4 bases, with 13 bases spanning the gap. Germline V gene data show CDR1 as SGHTA and CDR2 as FQGNSA. CDR3 in amino acids: CASSLHRGGADTQYF. The CDR3, as DNA: TGTGCCAGCAGCTTACATCGGGGCGGCGCAGATACGCAGTATTTT.